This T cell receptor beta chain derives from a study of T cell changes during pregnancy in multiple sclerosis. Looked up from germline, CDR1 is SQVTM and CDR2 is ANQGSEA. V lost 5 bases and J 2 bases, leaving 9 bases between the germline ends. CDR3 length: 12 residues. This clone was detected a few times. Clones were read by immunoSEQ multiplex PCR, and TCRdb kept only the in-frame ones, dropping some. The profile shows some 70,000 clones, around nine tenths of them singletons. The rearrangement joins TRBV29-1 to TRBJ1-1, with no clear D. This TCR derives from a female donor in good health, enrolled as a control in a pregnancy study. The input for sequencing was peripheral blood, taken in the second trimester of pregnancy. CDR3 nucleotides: TGCAGCGTTCTCCGGGATAACACTGAAGCTTTCTTT. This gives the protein CSVLRDNTEAFF.